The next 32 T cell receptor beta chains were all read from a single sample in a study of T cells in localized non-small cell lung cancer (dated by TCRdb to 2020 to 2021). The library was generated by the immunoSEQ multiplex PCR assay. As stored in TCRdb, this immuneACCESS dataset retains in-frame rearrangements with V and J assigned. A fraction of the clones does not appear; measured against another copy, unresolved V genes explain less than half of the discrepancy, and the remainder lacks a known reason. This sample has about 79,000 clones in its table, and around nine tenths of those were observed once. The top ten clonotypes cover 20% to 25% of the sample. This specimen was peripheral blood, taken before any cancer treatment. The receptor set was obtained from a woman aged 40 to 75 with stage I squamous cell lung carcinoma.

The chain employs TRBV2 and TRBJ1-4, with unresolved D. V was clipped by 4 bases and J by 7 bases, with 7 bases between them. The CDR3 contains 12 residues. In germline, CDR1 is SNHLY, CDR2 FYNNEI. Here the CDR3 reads CASSVSIEKLFF. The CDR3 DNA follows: TGTGCCAGCAGTGTATCGATTGAAAAACTGTTTTTT.

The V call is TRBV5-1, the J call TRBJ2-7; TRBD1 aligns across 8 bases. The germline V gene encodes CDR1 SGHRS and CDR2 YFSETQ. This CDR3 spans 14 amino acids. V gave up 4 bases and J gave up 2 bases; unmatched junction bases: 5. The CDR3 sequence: CASSLGQVTYEQYF. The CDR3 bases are TGCGCCAGCAGCCTGGGACAGGTAACCTACGAGCAGTACTTC.

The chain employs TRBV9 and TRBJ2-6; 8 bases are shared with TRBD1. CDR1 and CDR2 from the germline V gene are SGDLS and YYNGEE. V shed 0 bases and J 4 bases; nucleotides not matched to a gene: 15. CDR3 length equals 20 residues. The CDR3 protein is CASSVGLDRGVSRGANVLTF. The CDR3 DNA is TGTGCCAGCAGCGTAGGTCTTGACAGGGGAGTGTCTAGGGGGGCCAACGTCCTGACTTTC.

This CDR3 reads CSVDTGQADGYTF. CDR3 sequence (DNA): TGCAGCGTTGATACGGGACAGGCGGATGGCTACACCTTC. The chain is built from TRBV29-1 and TRBJ1-2; 8 bases match TRBD1. There are 13 residues in the CDR3. Germline V lookup: CDR1 SQVTM, CDR2 ANQGSEA. V gave up 3 bases and J gave up 6 bases; unmatched junction bases: 6.

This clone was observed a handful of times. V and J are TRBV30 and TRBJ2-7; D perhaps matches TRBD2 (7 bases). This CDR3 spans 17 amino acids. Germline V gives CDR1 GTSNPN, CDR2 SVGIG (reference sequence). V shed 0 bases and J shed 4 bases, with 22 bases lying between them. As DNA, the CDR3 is TGTGCCTGGAGTGTAAGGCCTAGCGGACCGAGGGGGTACGAGCAGTACTTC. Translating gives CAWSVRPSGPRGYEQYF.

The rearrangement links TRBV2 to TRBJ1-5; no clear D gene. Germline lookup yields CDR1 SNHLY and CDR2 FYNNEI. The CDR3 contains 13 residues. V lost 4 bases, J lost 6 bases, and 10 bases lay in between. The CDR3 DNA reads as TGTGCCAGCAGTGCGAACCAAGGTCAGCCCCAGCATTTT. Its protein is CASSANQGQPQHF.

This chain's CDR3 is CASSRAGTGDEKLFF. The CDR3 bases are TGTGCCAGCAGCCGAGCCGGGACGGGAGATGAAAAACTGTTTTTT. The genes are TRBV6-5 and TRBJ1-4, with TRBD1 as a possible D gene (5 bases). The V gene's germline CDR1 is MNHEY and CDR2 SVGAGI. The CDR3 loop spans 15 amino acids. The V and J ends lost 6 bases and 6 bases respectively, with 17 bases between them.

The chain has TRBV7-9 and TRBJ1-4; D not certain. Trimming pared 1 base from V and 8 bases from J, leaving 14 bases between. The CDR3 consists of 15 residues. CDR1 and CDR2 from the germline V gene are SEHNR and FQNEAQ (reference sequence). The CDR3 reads CASSLEVPRDEKLFF. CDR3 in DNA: TGTGCCAGCAGCTTAGAAGTCCCCAGAGACGAAAAACTGTTTTTT.

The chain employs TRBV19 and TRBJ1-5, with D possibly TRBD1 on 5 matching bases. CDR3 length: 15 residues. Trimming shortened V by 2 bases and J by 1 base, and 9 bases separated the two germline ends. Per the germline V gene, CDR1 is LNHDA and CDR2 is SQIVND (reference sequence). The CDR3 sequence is CASSIQWGSNQPQHF. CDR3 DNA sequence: TGTGCCAGTAGTATACAGTGGGGCAGCAATCAGCCCCAGCATTTT.

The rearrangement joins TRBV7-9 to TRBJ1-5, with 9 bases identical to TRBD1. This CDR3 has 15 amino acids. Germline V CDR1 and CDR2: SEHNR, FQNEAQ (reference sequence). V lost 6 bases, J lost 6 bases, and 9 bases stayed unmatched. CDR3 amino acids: CASSWDRELGQPQHF. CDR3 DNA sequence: TGTGCCAGCAGTTGGGACAGGGAGTTGGGTCAGCCCCAGCATTTT.

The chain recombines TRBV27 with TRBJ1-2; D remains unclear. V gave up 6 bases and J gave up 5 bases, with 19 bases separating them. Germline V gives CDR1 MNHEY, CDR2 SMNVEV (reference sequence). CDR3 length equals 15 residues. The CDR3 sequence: CASSTIPGPLYGYTF. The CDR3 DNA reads TGTGCCAGCAGCACAATCCCCGGGCCCTTATATGGCTACACCTTC.

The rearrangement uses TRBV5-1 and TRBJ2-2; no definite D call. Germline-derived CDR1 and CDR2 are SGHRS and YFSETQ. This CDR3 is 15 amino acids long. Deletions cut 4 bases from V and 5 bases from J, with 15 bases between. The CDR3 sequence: CASSIALGRTGELFF. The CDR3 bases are TGCGCCAGCAGCATCGCCCTAGGGCGAACCGGGGAGCTGTTTTTT.

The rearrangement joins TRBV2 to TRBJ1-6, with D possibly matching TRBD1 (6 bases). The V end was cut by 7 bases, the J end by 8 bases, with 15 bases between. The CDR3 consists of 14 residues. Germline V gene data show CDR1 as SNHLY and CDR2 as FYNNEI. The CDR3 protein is CASKGGVNYSPLHF. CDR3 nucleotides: TGTGCCAGCAAAGGGGGGGTTAATTATTCACCCCTCCACTTT.

CDR3 region: CASSFGSGTVDSPLHF. The CDR3 nucleotides read TGTGCCAGCAGCTTCGGCTCCGGGACCGTCGATTCACCCCTCCACTTT. The chain employs TRBV5-4 and TRBJ1-6; TRBD1 is a possible D gene (5 bases). Germline-derived CDR1 and CDR2 are SGHNT and YYREEE (reference sequence). The CDR3 contains 16 residues. Trimming removed 2 bases from V and 8 bases from J, with 17 bases in between. Supplemented by reference TRBV5-4 and TRBJ1-6, the full variable domain reads ETGVTQSPTHLIKTRGQQVTLRCSSQSGHNTVSWYQQALGQGPQFIFQYYREEENGRGNFPPRFSGLQFPNYSSELNVNALELDDSALYLCASSFGSGTVDSPLHFGNGTRLTVT.

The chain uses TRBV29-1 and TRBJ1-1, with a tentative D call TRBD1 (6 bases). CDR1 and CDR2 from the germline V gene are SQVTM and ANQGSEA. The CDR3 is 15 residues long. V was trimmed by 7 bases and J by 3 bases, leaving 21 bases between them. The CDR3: CSANPTGTKDTEAFF. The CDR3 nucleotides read TGCAGCGCAAACCCCACCGGGACAAAGGACACTGAAGCTTTCTTT.

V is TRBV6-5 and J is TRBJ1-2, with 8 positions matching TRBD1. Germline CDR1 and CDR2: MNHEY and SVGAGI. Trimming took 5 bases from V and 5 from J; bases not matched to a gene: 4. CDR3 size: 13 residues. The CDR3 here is CASSPTGEYGYTF. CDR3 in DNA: TGTGCCAGCAGTCCGACAGGGGAGTATGGCTACACCTTC.

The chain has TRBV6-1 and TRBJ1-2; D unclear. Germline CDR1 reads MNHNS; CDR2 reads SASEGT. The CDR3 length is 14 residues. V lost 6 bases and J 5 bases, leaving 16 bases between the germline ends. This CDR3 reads CASRDRTVRYGYTF. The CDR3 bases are TGTGCCAGCAGGGACCGGACGGTGCGGTATGGCTACACCTTC.

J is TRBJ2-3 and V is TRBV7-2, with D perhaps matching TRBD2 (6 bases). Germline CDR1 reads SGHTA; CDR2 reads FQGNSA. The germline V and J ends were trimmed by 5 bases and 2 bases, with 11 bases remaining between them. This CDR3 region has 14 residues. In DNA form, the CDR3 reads TGTGCCAGCAGCCCAGGACTAAACACAGATACGCAGTATTTT. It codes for CASSPGLNTDTQYF.

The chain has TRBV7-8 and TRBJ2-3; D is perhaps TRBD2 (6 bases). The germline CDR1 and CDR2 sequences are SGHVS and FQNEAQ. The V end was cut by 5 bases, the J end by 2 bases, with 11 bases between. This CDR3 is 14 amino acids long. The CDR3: CASSMGLITDTQYF. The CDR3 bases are TGTGCCAGCAGCATGGGACTTATCACAGATACGCAGTATTTT.

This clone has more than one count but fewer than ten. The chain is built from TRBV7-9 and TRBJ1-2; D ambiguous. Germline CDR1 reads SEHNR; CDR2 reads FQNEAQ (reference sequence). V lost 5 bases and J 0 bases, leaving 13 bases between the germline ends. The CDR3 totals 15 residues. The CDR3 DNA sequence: TGTGCCAGCAGCGGTTATTCGAGCCCTAACTATGGCTACACCTTC. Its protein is CASSGYSSPNYGYTF.

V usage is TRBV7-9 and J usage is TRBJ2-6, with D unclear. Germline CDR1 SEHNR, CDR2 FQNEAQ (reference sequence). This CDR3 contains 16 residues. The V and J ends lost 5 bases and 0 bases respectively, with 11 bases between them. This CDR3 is CASSPPKYSGANVLTF. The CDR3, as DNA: TGTGCCAGCAGCCCCCCGAAGTACTCTGGGGCCAACGTCCTGACTTTC.

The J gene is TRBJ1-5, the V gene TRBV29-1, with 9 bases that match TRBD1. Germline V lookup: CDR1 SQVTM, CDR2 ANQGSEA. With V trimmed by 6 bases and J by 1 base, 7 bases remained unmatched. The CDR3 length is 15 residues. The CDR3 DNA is TGCAGCGTGCCAGGGACAGGGTCGAGCAATCAGCCCCAGCATTTT. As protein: CSVPGTGSSNQPQHF.

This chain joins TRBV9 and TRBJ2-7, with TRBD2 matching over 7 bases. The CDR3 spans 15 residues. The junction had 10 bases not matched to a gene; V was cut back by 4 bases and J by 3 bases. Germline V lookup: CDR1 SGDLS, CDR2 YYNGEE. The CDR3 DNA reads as TGTGCCAGCAGCCTATCAGAGGGACTAAACTACGAGCAGTACTTC. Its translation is CASSLSEGLNYEQYF.

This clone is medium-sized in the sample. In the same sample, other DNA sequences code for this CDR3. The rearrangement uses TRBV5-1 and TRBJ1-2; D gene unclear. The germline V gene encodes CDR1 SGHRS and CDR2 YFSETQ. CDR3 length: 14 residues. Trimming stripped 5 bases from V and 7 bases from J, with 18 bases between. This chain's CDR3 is CASRDIQLRSGYTF. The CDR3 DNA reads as TGCGCCAGCAGAGATATACAGCTCAGGAGTGGCTACACCTTC.

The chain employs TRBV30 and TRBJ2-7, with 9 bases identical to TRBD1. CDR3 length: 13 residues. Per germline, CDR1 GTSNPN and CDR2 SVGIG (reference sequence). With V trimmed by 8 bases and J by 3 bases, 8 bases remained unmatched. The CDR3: CAGGTGLGYEQYF. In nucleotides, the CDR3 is TGTGCCGGAGGGACAGGGTTAGGCTACGAGCAGTACTTC.

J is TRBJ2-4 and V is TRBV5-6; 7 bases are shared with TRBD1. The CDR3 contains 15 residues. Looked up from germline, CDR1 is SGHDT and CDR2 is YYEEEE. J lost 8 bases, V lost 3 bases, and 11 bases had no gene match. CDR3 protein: CASSYYRRQGDIQYF. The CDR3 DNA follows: TGTGCCAGCAGCTATTACCGGCGACAGGGTGACATTCAGTACTTC.

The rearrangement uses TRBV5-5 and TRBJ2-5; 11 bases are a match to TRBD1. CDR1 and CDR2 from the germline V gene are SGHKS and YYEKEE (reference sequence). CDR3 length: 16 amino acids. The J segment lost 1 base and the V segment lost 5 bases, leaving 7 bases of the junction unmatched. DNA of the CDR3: TGTGCCAGCAGAAAGGGGACAGGGGGTTCCCAAGAGACCCAGTACTTC. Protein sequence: CASRKGTGGSQETQYF.

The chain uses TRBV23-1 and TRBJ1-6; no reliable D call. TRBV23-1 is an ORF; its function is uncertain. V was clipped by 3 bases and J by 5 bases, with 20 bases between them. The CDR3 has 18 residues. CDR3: CASSHNPRVPAHNSPLHF. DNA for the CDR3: TGCGCCAGCAGTCATAACCCAAGGGTCCCGGCCCATAATTCACCCCTCCACTTT.

The CDR3 sequence: CASSLSGVGTEAFF. In nucleotides, the CDR3 is TGTGCCAGCAGCTTATCAGGGGTGGGCACTGAAGCTTTCTTT. The chain recombines TRBV7-3 with TRBJ1-1; tentatively, D is TRBD1 (6 bases). The germline V gene has CDR1 SGHTA and CDR2 FQGTGA. This CDR3 has 14 residues. The germline V and J ends were trimmed by 2 bases and 4 bases, with 11 bases remaining between them.

CDR3 loop: CASSERVTEAFF. CDR3 coding DNA: TGTGCCAGCAGTGAACGGGTCACTGAAGCTTTCTTT. This chain links TRBV6-1 with TRBJ1-1; no definite D call. This CDR3 has 12 amino acids. The ends were cut back, 2 bases at V and 4 bases at J, with 5 bases in the middle. Germline CDR1 MNHNS, CDR2 SASEGT.

This CDR3 reads CASSRGDLYGYTF. Written as DNA, the CDR3 is TGTGCCAGCAGCCGAGGGGATCTCTATGGCTACACCTTC. This chain connects TRBV7-2 to TRBJ1-2; the D gene is possibly TRBD1 (5 bases). Germline-derived CDR1 and CDR2 are SGHTA and FQGNSA. Between the trimmed V and J ends, which lost 5 bases and 4 bases, there was a span of 11 bases. The CDR3 extends over 13 amino acids. The whole variable domain, filled in from reference TRBV7-2 and TRBJ1-2, reads GAGVSQSPSNKVTEKGKDVELRCDPISGHTALYWYRQSLGQGLEFLIYFQGNSAPDKSGLPSDRFSAERTGGSVSTLTIQRTQQEDSAVYLCASSRGDLYGYTFGSGTRLTVV.

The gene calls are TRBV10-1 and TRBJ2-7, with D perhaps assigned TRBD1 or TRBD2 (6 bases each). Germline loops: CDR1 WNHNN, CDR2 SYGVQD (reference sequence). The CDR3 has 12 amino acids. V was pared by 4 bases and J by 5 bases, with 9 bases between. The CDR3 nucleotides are TGCGCCAGCAGTGGGGGGGCTGACGAGCAGTACTTC. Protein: CASSGGADEQYF.